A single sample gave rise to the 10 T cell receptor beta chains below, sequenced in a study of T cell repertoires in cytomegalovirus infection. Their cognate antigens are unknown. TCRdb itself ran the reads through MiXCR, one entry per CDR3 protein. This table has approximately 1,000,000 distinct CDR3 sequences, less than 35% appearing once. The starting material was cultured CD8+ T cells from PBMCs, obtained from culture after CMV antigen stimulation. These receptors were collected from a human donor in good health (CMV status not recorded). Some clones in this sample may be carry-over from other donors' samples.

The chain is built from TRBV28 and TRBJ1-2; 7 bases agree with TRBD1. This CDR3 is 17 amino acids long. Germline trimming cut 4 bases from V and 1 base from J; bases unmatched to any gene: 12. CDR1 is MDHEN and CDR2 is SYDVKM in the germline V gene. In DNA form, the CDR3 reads TGTGCCAGCAGTTCCGGGACAGTTCCCTGGGGTAACTATGGCTACACCTTC. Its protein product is CASSSGTVPWGNYGYTF.

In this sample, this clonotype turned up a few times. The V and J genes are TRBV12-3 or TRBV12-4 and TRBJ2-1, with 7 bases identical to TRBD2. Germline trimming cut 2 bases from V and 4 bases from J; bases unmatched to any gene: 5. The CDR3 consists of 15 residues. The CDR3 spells CASSLRTSRYNEQFF. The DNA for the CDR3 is TGTGCCAGCAGTTTAAGGACTAGTCGATACAATGAGCAGTTCTTC.

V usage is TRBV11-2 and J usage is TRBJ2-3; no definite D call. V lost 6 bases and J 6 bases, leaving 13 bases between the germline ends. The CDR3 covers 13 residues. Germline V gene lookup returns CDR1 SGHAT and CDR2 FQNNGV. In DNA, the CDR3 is TGTGCCAGCAGTCGCCGGGTGGTGGATACGCAGTATTTT. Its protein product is CASSRRVVDTQYF.

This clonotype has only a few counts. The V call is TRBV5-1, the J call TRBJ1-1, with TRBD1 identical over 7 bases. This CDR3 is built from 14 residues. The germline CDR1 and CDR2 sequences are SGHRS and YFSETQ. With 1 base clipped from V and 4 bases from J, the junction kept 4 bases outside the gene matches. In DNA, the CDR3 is TGCGCCAGCAGCTTGACAGGGGCGGTCACTGAAGCTTTCTTT. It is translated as CASSLTGAVTEAFF.

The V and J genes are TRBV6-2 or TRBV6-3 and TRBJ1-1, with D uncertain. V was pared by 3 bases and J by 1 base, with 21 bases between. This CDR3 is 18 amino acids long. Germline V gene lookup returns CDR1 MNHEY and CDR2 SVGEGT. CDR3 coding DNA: TGTGCCAGCAGTTATCCCCGGGCCGTCTCGTTAACGAACACTGAAGCTTTCTTT. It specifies CASSYPRAVSLTNTEAFF.

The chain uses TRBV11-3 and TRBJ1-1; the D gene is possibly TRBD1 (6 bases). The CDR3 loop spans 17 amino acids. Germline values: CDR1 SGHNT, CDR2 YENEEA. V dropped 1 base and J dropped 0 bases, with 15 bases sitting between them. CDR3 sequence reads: CASSLAFAGGMNTEAFF. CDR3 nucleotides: TGTGCCAGCAGCTTAGCGTTTGCGGGGGGCATGAACACTGAAGCTTTCTTT.

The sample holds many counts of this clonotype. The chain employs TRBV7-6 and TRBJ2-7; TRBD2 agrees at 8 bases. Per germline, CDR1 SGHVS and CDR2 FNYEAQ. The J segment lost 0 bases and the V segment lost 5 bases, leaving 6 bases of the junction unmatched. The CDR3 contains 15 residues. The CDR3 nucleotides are TGTGCCAGCAGCCCCCCGGGGGGGCTCTCCTACGAGCAGTACTTC. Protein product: CASSPPGGLSYEQYF.

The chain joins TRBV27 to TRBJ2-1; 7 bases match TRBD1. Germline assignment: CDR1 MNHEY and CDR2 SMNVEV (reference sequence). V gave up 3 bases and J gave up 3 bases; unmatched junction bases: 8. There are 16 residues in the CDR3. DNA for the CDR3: TGTGCCAGCAGTTTTTCACAGGGGCCTCACTACAATGAGCAGTTCTTC. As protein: CASSFSQGPHYNEQFF.

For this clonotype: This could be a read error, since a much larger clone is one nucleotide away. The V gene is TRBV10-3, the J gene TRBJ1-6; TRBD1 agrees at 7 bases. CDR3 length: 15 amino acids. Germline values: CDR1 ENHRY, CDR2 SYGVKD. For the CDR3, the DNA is TGTGCCATCAGTCCTATGACAGGGCTCAGAGGACCCCCCCACTTT. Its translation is CAISPMTGLRGPPHF.

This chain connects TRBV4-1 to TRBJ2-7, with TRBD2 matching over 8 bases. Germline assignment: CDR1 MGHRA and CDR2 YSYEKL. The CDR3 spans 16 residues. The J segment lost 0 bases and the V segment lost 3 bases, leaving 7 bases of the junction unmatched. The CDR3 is CASSQIAGSYSYEQYF. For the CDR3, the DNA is TGCGCCAGCAGCCAGATAGCGGGGTCTTACTCCTACGAGCAGTACTTC.